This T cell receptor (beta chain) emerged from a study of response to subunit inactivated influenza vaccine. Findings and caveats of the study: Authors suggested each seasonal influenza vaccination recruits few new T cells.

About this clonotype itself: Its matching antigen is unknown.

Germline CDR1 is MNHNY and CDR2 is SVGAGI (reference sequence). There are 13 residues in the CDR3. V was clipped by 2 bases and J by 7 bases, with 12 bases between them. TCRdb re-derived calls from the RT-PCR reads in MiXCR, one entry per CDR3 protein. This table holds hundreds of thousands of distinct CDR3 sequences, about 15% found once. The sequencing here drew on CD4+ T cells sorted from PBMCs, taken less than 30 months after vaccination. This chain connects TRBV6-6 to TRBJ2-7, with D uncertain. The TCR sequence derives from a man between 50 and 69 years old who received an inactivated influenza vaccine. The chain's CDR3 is CASSYDGRQEQYF. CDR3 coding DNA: TGTGCCAGCAGTTACGACGGACGGCAGGAGCAGTACTTC.